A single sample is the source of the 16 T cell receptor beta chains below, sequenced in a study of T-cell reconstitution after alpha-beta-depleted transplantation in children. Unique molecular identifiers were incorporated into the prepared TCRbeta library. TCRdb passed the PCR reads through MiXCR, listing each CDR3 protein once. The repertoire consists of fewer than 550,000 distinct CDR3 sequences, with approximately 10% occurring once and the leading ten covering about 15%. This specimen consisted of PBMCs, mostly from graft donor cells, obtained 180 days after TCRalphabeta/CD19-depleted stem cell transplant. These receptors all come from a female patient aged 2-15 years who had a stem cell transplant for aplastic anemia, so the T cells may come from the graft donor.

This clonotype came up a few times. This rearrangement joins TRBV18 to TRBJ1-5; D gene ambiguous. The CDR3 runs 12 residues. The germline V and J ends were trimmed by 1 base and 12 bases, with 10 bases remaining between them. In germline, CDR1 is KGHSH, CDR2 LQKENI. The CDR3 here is CASSPHGRDQHF. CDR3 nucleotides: TGTGCCAGCTCACCACACGGACGGGACCAGCATTTT.

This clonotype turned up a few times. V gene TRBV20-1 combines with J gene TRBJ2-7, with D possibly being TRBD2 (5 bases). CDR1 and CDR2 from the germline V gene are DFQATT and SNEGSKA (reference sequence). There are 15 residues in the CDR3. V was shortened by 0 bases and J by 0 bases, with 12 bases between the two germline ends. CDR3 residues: CSARDRRVLSYEQYF. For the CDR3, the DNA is TGCAGTGCTAGAGATCGGCGGGTCCTCTCCTACGAGCAGTACTTC.

The CDR3 nucleotides read TGCGCCAGCAGCCTTAGCGGGAGGGCCTCCTACAATGAGCAGTTCTTC. Amino acid sequence: CASSLSGRASYNEQFF. The chain couples TRBV5-1 to TRBJ2-1, with 11 bases matching TRBD2. Germline V gives CDR1 SGHRS, CDR2 YFSETQ. The CDR3 totals 16 residues. With V trimmed by 4 bases and J by 0 bases, 3 bases remained unmatched.

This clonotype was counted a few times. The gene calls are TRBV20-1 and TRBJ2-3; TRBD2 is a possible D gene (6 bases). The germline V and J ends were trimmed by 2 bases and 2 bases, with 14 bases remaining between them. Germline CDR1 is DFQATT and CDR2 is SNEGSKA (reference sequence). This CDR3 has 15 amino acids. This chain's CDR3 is CSARIGGKTTDTQYF. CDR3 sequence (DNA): TGCAGTGCTAGAATTGGCGGGAAGACCACAGATACGCAGTATTTT.

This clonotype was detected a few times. Written as DNA, the CDR3 is TGTGCCAGCAGTTTACTAAGCGGGAGTTCGGTCAATGAGCAGTTCTTC. Translating gives CASSLLSGSSVNEQFF. V usage is TRBV28 and J usage is TRBJ2-1, with 8 bases aligning to TRBD2. Trimming cost V 2 bases and J 6 bases; bases outside gene matches: 9. Germline-derived CDR1 and CDR2 are MDHEN and SYDVKM. The CDR3 totals 16 residues.

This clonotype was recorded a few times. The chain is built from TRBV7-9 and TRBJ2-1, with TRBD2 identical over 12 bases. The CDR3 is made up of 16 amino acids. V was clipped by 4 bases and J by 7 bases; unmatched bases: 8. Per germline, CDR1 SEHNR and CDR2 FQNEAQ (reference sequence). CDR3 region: CASSSRTSGAVNEQFF. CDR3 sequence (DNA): TGTGCCAGCAGCTCCCGGACTAGCGGGGCCGTGAATGAGCAGTTCTTC.

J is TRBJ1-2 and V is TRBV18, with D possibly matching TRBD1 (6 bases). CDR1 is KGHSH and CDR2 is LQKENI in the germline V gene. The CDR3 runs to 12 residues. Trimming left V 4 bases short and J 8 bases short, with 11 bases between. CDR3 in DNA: TGTGCCAGCTCACACAGGGATAGGGGCTACACCTTC. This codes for CASSHRDRGYTF.

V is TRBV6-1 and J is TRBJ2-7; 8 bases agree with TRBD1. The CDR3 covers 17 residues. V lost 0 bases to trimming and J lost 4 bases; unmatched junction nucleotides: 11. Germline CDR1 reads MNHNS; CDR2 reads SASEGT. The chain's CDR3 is CASSEARFAGGIYEQYF. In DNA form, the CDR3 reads TGTGCCAGCAGTGAAGCCAGGTTCGCAGGGGGCATTTACGAGCAGTACTTC.

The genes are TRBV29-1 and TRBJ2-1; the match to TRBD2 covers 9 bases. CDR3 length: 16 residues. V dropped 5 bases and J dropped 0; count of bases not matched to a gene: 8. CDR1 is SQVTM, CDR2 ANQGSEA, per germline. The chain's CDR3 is CSVSGLAGSSYNEQFF. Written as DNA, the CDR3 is TGCAGCGTTTCGGGGCTAGCGGGGAGCTCCTACAATGAGCAGTTCTTC.

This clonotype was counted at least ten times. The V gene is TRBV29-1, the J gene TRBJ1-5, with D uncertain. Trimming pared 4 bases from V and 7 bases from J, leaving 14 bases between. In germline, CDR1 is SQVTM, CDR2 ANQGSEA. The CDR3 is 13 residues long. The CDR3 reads CSVGVDPGQPQHF. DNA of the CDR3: TGCAGCGTTGGTGTGGACCCGGGGCAGCCCCAGCATTTT.

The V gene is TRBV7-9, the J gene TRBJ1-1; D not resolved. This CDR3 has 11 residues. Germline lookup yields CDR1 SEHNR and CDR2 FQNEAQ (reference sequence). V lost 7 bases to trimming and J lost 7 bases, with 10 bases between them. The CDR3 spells CASTPEREAFF. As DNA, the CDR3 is TGTGCCAGCACCCCGGAGCGTGAAGCTTTCTTT.

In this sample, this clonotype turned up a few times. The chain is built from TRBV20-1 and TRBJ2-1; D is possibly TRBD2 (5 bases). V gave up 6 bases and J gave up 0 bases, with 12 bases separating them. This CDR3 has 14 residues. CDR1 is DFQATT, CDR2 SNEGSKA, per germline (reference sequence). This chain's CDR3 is CSAQSGSSYNEQFF. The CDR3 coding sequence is TGCAGTGCCCAAAGCGGCTCCTCCTACAATGAGCAGTTCTTC.

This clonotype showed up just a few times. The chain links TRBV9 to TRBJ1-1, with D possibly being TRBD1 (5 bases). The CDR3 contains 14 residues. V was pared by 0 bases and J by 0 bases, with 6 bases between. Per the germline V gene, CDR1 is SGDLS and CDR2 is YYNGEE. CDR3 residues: CASSVGGVNTEAFF. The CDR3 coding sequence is TGTGCCAGCAGCGTAGGAGGGGTGAACACTGAAGCTTTCTTT.

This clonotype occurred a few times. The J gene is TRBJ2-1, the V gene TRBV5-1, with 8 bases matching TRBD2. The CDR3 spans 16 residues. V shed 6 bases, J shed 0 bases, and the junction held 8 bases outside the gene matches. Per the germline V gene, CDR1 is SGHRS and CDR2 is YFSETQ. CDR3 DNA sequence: TGCGCCAGCATCCCACAGGCGGGGGGCTCCTACAATGAGCAGTTCTTC. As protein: CASIPQAGGSYNEQFF.

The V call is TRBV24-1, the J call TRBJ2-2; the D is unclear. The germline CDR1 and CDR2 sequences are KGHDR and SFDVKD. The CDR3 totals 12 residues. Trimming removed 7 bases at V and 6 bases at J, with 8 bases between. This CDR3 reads CATSVGSGELFF. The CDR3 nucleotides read TGTGCCACCAGCGTAGGGTCCGGGGAGCTGTTTTTT.

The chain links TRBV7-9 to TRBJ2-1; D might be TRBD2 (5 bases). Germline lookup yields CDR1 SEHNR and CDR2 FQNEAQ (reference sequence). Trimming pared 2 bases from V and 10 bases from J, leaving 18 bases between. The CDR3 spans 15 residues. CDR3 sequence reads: CASSLRSGRDWEQFF. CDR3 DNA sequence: TGTGCCAGCAGCTTACGGAGCGGCCGCGACTGGGAGCAGTTCTTC.